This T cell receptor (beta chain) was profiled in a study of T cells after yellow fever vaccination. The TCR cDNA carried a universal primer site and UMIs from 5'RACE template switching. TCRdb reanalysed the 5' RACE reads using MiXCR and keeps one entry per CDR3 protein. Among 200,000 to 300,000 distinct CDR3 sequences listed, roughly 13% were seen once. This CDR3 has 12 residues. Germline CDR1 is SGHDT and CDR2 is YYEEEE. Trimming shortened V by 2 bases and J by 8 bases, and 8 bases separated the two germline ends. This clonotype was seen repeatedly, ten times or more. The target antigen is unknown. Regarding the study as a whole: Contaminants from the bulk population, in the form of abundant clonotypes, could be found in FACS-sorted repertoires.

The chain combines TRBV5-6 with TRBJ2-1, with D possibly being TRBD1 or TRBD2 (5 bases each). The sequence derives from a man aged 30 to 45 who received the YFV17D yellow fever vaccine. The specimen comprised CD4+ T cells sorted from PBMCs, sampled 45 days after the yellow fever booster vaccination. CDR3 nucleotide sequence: TGTGCCAGCAGCTTAGGGGACGATGAGCAGTTCTTC. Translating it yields CASSLGDDEQFF. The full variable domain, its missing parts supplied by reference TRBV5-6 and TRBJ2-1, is DAGVTQSPTHLIKTRGQQVTLRCSPKSGHDTVSWYQQALGQGPQFIFQYYEEEERQRGNFPDRFSGHQFPNYSSELNVNALLLGDSALYLCASSLGDDEQFFGPGTRLTVL.